Presented here are 27 T cell receptor beta chains from one specimen sequenced in a study of cytomegalovirus exposure and HLA in healthy donors. PCR was performed using 60 Vbeta and 13 Jbeta primers. This table comes from immunoSEQ multiplex PCR, and its TCRdb copy is limited to in-frame clones, with some not included. The sample records around 99,000 clones, more than 65% being singletons. Source material: PBMCs. Receptors were obtained from a male donor in good health and CMV-seronegative.

This clone was seen more than once but under ten times. This rearrangement joins TRBV2 to TRBJ1-5, with TRBD1 matching 8 bases. Germline V gene data show CDR1 as SNHLY and CDR2 as FYNNEI. There are 17 residues in the CDR3. V dropped 5 bases and J dropped 6; count of bases not matched to a gene: 15. The CDR3 reads CASSPHGVQGASQPQHF. Written as DNA, the CDR3 is TGTGCCAGCAGTCCCCACGGGGTCCAGGGGGCGAGTCAGCCCCAGCATTTT.

The J gene is TRBJ2-1, the V gene TRBV19; 8 nucleotides match TRBD2. This CDR3 comprises 12 residues. Germline V gene lookup returns CDR1 LNHDA and CDR2 SQIVND (reference sequence). J gave up 15 bases and V 4 bases, and 8 bases lay outside the gene matches. The CDR3 nucleotides read TGTGCCAGTAGTACCATAGCGGGATTTCCGTTCTTC. This gives the protein CASSTIAGFPFF.

The gene calls are TRBV10-3 and TRBJ2-4, with D unclear. This CDR3 comprises 15 residues. The germline V gene encodes CDR1 ENHRY and CDR2 SYGVKD. Trimming removed 0 bases at V and 0 bases at J, with 6 bases between. CDR3 amino acids: CAISESTLAKNIQYF. The CDR3 DNA is TGTGCCATCAGTGAGTCGACACTAGCCAAAAACATTCAGTACTTC.

The chain combines TRBV10-1 with TRBJ2-3, with TRBD2 matching over 15 bases. This CDR3 region has 17 residues. Per the germline V gene, CDR1 is WNHNN and CDR2 is SYGVQD (reference sequence). V trimming: 8 bases; J trimming: 4 bases; junction bases outside the gene matches: 10. The CDR3 DNA reads TGCGCCAGCCCTAAACGGACTAGCGGGAGGGAGGCAGATACGCAGTATTTT. It yields the protein CASPKRTSGREADTQYF.

The rearrangement links TRBV11-1 to TRBJ1-1, with TRBD1 matching 7 bases. Looked up from germline, CDR1 is SGHAT and CDR2 is FQDESV (reference sequence). V dropped 5 bases and J dropped 1; count of bases not matched to a gene: 10. The CDR3 is made up of 16 amino acids. The CDR3 region has the DNA TGTGCCAGCAGCCCACACCCGGGACAGCCGAACACTGAAGCTTTCTTT. Its translation: CASSPHPGQPNTEAFF. The full variable domain, in which reference TRBV11-1 and TRBJ1-1 provide the parts outside the CDR3, is EAEVAQSPRYKITEKSQAVAFWCDPISGHATLYWYRQILGQGPELLVQFQDESVVDDSQLPKDRFSAERLKGVDSTLKIQPAELGDSAMYLCASSPHPGQPNTEAFFGQGTRLTVV.

This clone was detected a few times. The CDR3 region has the DNA TGCGCCAGCAGAGGTCCCGGGACTAGCGAAAACAATGAGCAGTTCTTC. This gives the protein CASRGPGTSENNEQFF. The gene calls are TRBV4-1 and TRBJ2-1; 10 bases agree with TRBD2. Germline loops: CDR1 MGHRA, CDR2 YSYEKL. Trimming took 6 bases from V and 5 from J; bases not matched to a gene: 10. This CDR3 comprises 16 residues.

The chain links TRBV4-2 to TRBJ2-1; D is perhaps TRBD2 (6 bases). V lost 6 bases, J lost 2 bases, and 14 bases lay in between. The CDR3 is made up of 15 amino acids. Per germline, CDR1 LGHNA and CDR2 YNFKEQ. The CDR3 bases are TGTGCCAGCAGTCGCACCCTAGCGCCCTACAATGAGCAGTTCTTC. Translation: CASSRTLAPYNEQFF.

V and J are TRBV11-2 and TRBJ1-4; possibly TRBD1 for D (6 bases). The CDR3 spans 15 residues. V lost 0 bases to trimming and J lost 11 bases, with 16 bases between them. Germline-derived CDR1 and CDR2 are SGHAT and FQNNGV. CDR3 in DNA: TGTGCCAGCAGCTTAGATAGAGGCAGGGGCAGGAAACTGTTTTTT. Translating it yields CASSLDRGRGRKLFF.

A note on this clone: A junction boundary mismatches the germline segment, possibly from a read error. The chain links TRBV9 to TRBJ2-2; weak D call: TRBD2 (6 bases). This CDR3 contains 12 residues. Germline assignment: CDR1 SGDLS and CDR2 YYNGEE. The CDR3 sequence: CASTIGGGEPFF. CDR3 bases: TGTGCCAGCACTATCGGCGGCGGGGAGCCGTTTTTT.

V gene TRBV11-3 combines with J gene TRBJ2-1; tentatively, D is TRBD2 (6 bases). V was shortened by 5 bases and J by 3 bases, with 11 bases between the two germline ends. This CDR3 has 14 residues. In germline, CDR1 is SGHNT, CDR2 YENEEA. CDR3 protein: CASSRGEVYNEQFF. CDR3 DNA: TGTGCCAGCAGCCGCGGGGAGGTCTACAATGAGCAGTTCTTC.

The genes are TRBV30 and TRBJ1-1; weak D call: TRBD1 (6 bases). The ends were cut back, 5 bases at V and 2 bases at J, with 12 bases in the middle. The V gene's germline CDR1 is GTSNPN and CDR2 SVGIG (reference sequence). This CDR3 contains 13 residues. Here the CDR3 reads CAWGQRANTEAFF. The CDR3 DNA sequence: TGTGCCTGGGGACAGAGGGCAAACACTGAAGCTTTCTTT.

The chain links TRBV10-1 to TRBJ1-2; 8 bases are shared with TRBD1. The CDR3 has 12 amino acids. The trim removed 4 bases at V and 8 bases at J, leaving 3 bases unmatched. The germline V gene encodes CDR1 WNHNN and CDR2 SYGVQD (reference sequence). The CDR3 loop reads CASSVDRGGYTF. CDR3 coding DNA: TGCGCCAGCAGTGTTGACAGGGGCGGCTACACCTTC.

V usage is TRBV29-1 and J usage is TRBJ2-6; TRBD1 aligns across 8 bases. V was pared by 6 bases and J by 0 bases, with 7 bases of the junction left unmatched. Germline CDR1 and CDR2: SQVTM and ANQGSEA. This CDR3 region has 16 residues. The CDR3 spells CSVSGTGNSGANVLTF. CDR3 nucleotide sequence: TGCAGCGTGTCCGGGACAGGCAACTCTGGGGCCAACGTCCTGACTTTC.

The rearrangement links TRBV6-5 to TRBJ1-1; 10 bases align to TRBD1. The CDR3 is made up of 14 amino acids. V dropped 5 bases and J dropped 5; count of bases not matched to a gene: 5. Germline V gives CDR1 MNHEY, CDR2 SVGAGI. This CDR3 is CASSTTGGGTEAFF. The CDR3 bases are TGTGCCAGCAGTACGACAGGGGGCGGGACTGAAGCTTTCTTT.

The CDR3 nucleotides are TGTGCCAGCAGCTTTTCCGGGATGGAGCTGTTTTTT. It specifies CASSFSGMELFF. The chain employs TRBV7-8 and TRBJ2-2; tentative D call: TRBD2 (5 bases). Germline CDR1 SGHVS, CDR2 FQNEAQ. V lost 3 bases and J 10 bases, leaving 9 bases between the germline ends. The CDR3 runs 12 residues.

The J gene is TRBJ1-1, the V gene TRBV28; TRBD1 matches at 7 bases. After removal of 1 base from V and 14 bases from J, the junction contained 10 bases not matched to a gene. Germline V lookup: CDR1 MDHEN, CDR2 SYDVKM. The CDR3 covers 13 residues. The CDR3 sequence: CASSLLAGGIVFF. The CDR3 region has the DNA TGTGCCAGCAGTTTATTAGCAGGGGGAATTGTATTCTTT.

On this clone: Compared with germline, one end of the junction differs, possibly owing to a read error. V is TRBV5-1 and J is TRBJ2-2; tentatively, D is TRBD2 (6 bases). Germline V lookup: CDR1 SGHRS, CDR2 YFSETQ. The CDR3 loop spans 14 amino acids. The chain's CDR3 is CASSLVGNTGGLFF. As DNA, the CDR3 is TGCGCCAGCAGCTTGGTGGGGAACACCGGGGGGCTGTTTTTT.

V is TRBV14 and J is TRBJ1-2; unclear D gene. V lost 4 bases, J lost 1 base, and 13 bases lay in between. CDR3 size: 15 residues. The V gene's germline CDR1 is SGHDN and CDR2 FVKESK. CDR3 sequence reads: CASSPIMSFNYGYTF. As DNA, the CDR3 is TGTGCCAGCAGCCCCATCATGAGTTTTAACTATGGCTACACCTTC.

This clone appeared a few times. V is TRBV11-2 and J is TRBJ2-1; possible D gene TRBD2, 6 bases. The CDR3 has 15 residues. CDR1 and CDR2 (germline): SGHAT, FQNNGV. The V end was cut by 5 bases, the J end by 6 bases, with 17 bases between. CDR3 in DNA: TGTGCCAGCAGCCCCTACGGGGCGGGGTCCAATGAGCAGTTCTTC. Translated, it gives CASSPYGAGSNEQFF.

This clone has only one observation. This sequence joins TRBV7-9 and TRBJ2-7; 11 positions match TRBD2. The CDR3 consists of 14 residues. V dropped 4 bases and J dropped 6; count of bases not matched to a gene: 5. Germline values: CDR1 SEHNR, CDR2 FQNEAQ (reference sequence). For the CDR3, the DNA is TGTGCCAGCAGCTCCCTAGCGGGAGGATCCGAGCAGTACTTC. Translation gives CASSSLAGGSEQYF.

This chain uses TRBV5-1 with TRBJ2-1; 9 positions match TRBD2. Losses at the gene ends were 1 base for V and 5 bases for J; bases not matched to a gene: 7. CDR1 and CDR2 from the germline V gene are SGHRS and YFSETQ. The CDR3 has 16 amino acids. CDR3 sequence reads: CASSLQPSGANNEQFF. The CDR3 nucleotides read TGCGCCAGCAGCTTGCAGCCTAGCGGGGCCAACAATGAGCAGTTCTTC.

This clone was found once. In nucleotides, the CDR3 is TGTGCCTGGAGTGAGGGGCTTGGGCCCCAGCATTTT. Residues: CAWSEGLGPQHF. The chain has TRBV30 and TRBJ1-5; possible D gene TRBD1, 5 bases. Between the trimmed V and J ends, which lost 1 base and 9 bases, there was a span of 10 bases. This CDR3 is built from 12 residues. Germline CDR1 GTSNPN, CDR2 SVGIG (reference sequence).

The V call is TRBV19, the J call TRBJ2-1; 11 bases are shared with TRBD2. This CDR3 region has 14 residues. The J segment lost 6 bases and the V segment lost 4 bases, leaving 2 bases of the junction unmatched. Germline V CDR1 and CDR2: LNHDA, SQIVND (reference sequence). The CDR3 DNA is TGTGCCAGTAGTAGACTAGCGGGATCCAATGAGCAGTTCTTC. Translation gives CASSRLAGSNEQFF.

This clone was counted between two and nine times. This chain links TRBV4-1 with TRBJ2-3; D perhaps matches TRBD2 (6 bases). Trimming removed 1 base at V and 5 bases at J, with 19 bases between. The germline gives CDR1 MGHRA, CDR2 YSYEKL. This CDR3 has 17 residues. The CDR3 sequence: CASSQAPKGVGGDTQYF. The CDR3 bases are TGCGCCAGCAGCCAAGCCCCCAAGGGAGTGGGGGGAGATACGCAGTATTTT.

The gene calls are TRBV5-6 and TRBJ2-1, with TRBD2 matching over 7 bases. V lost 3 bases, J lost 6 bases, and 3 bases stayed unmatched. The CDR3 totals 13 residues. CDR1 and CDR2 (germline): SGHDT, YYEEEE. This chain's CDR3 is CASSSGTINEQFF. CDR3 DNA sequence: TGTGCCAGCAGCTCCGGGACTATCAATGAGCAGTTCTTC.

This sequence joins TRBV28 and TRBJ2-1, with TRBD2 matching over 11 bases. CDR3 size: 24 residues. The V gene's germline CDR1 is MDHEN and CDR2 SYDVKM. After removal of 2 bases from V and 0 bases from J, the junction contained 24 bases not matched to a gene. The CDR3 DNA follows: TGTGCCAGCAGTTTAGCCAGATCCGGGACTAGCGGTCACTCCTTTCTTGTCTCCTACAATGAGCAGTTCTTC. Its translation is CASSLARSGTSGHSFLVSYNEQFF.

The rearrangement links TRBV2 to TRBJ2-5, with TRBD2 as a possible D gene (7 bases). There are 14 residues in the CDR3. The V end lost 3 bases, the J end lost 2 bases, and 10 bases lay between the germline ends. The V gene's germline CDR1 is SNHLY and CDR2 FYNNEI. The CDR3 here is CASSEGGHQETQYF. The DNA of the CDR3 is TGTGCCAGCAGTGAGGGGGGGCATCAAGAGACCCAGTACTTC.